These 32 T cell receptor beta chains were sequenced from one sample in a study of blood T cell repertoires in COVID-19. Profiling relied on immunoSEQ multiplex PCR, and the TCRdb table lists in-frame clones only, not all of them. The sample has approximately 100,000 clones; 92% are singletons. Sample: peripheral blood. The receptors originated from a man aged 45-60 years with active COVID-19.

The gene calls are TRBV6-5 and TRBJ1-3, with D unresolved. CDR1 MNHEY and CDR2 SVGAGI come from the germline V gene. This CDR3 is built from 14 residues. The germline V and J ends were trimmed by 10 bases and 4 bases, with 17 bases remaining between them. CDR3: CATGIVGRGNTIYF. The CDR3 coding sequence is TGTGCCACAGGTATTGTGGGTCGCGGAAACACCATATATTTT.

The V gene is TRBV10-2, the J gene TRBJ2-1, with D perhaps TRBD2 (6 bases). Trimming took 10 bases from V and 8 from J, leaving 18 bases between them. Germline CDR1 is WSHSY and CDR2 is SAAADI. The CDR3 has 13 amino acids. The CDR3 is CATQPQREDEQFF. The CDR3 nucleotides are TGCGCCACCCAACCTCAGAGGGAGGATGAGCAGTTCTTC.

The J gene is TRBJ2-4, the V gene TRBV6-1, with D possibly matching TRBD1 (6 bases). From germline, CDR1 is MNHNS and CDR2 SASEGT. The CDR3 loop spans 15 amino acids. Trimming removed 3 bases from V and 0 bases from J, with 9 bases in between. The CDR3 loop reads CASSDRGLAKNIQYF. The CDR3 DNA follows: TGTGCCAGCAGTGACAGGGGTCTAGCCAAAAACATTCAGTACTTC.

The V gene is TRBV4-2, the J gene TRBJ1-2; D is undetermined. Germline V gene sequence: CDR1 LGHNA, CDR2 YNFKEQ. This CDR3 region has 15 residues. V lost 5 bases and J lost 0, with 13 bases in between. DNA for the CDR3: TGTGCCAGCAGCTCTAGCGGTGGGGCTAACTATGGCTACACCTTC. Translated: CASSSSGGANYGYTF.

The chain employs TRBV6-5 and TRBJ2-1; TRBD2 might be the D (6 bases). The CDR3 has 15 amino acids. The ends were cut back, 7 bases at V and 7 bases at J, with 20 bases in the middle. Germline V gene data show CDR1 as MNHEY and CDR2 as SVGAGI. The CDR3 is CASKAGTQTRNEQFF. Written as DNA, the CDR3 is TGTGCCAGCAAAGCCGGGACTCAAACACGGAATGAGCAGTTCTTC.

The chain has TRBV30 and TRBJ2-3; 7 bases agree with TRBD1. This CDR3 region has 12 residues. The V and J ends lost 5 bases and 7 bases, in that order; junction bases with no gene match: 6. The germline gives CDR1 GTSNPN, CDR2 SVGIG (reference sequence). The CDR3 loop is CAWGRDSYTQYF. The CDR3 DNA reads TGTGCCTGGGGCCGGGACAGCTATACGCAGTATTTT.

The chain employs TRBV19 and TRBJ1-5; 7 bases agree with TRBD1. J was trimmed by 1 base and V by 3 bases; bases with no gene match: 3. This CDR3 has 15 amino acids. Germline values: CDR1 LNHDA, CDR2 SQIVND (reference sequence). The CDR3: CASSIGGQSNQPQHF. The CDR3, as DNA: TGTGCCAGTAGTATCGGGGGACAGAGCAATCAGCCCCAGCATTTT.

This clone was seen once. The rearrangement uses TRBV24-1 and TRBJ2-1, with 7 nucleotides matching TRBD1. The CDR3 runs to 12 residues. Trimming took 5 bases from V and 10 from J; bases not matched to a gene: 4. In germline, CDR1 is KGHDR, CDR2 SFDVKD. The CDR3 loop reads CATSGTGGEQFF. In DNA, the CDR3 is TGTGCCACCAGTGGGACAGGCGGCGAGCAGTTCTTC.

The chain combines TRBV30 with TRBJ2-3; 7 nucleotides agree with TRBD2. Germline CDR1 reads GTSNPN; CDR2 reads SVGIG (reference sequence). The CDR3 runs to 14 residues. V dropped 3 bases and J dropped 3; count of bases not matched to a gene: 6. In nucleotides, the CDR3 is TGTGCCTGGAGCCCCAGCGGGATAACAGATACGCAGTATTTT. Translated, it gives CAWSPSGITDTQYF.

The V gene is TRBV6-2 or TRBV6-3, the J gene TRBJ2-3; D gene ambiguous. Germline loops: CDR1 MNHEY, CDR2 SVGEGT. The V end lost 2 bases, the J end lost 0 bases, and 9 bases lay between the germline ends. This CDR3 region has 15 residues. The CDR3 sequence is CASSYTGTSTDTQYF. As DNA, the CDR3 is TGTGCCAGCAGTTACACGGGTACTAGCACAGATACGCAGTATTTT.

The chain couples TRBV6-5 to TRBJ1-1, with D uncertain. CDR1 is MNHEY, CDR2 SVGAGI, per germline. This CDR3 contains 14 residues. Trimming removed 6 bases from V and 7 bases from J, with 18 bases in between. CDR3 nucleotides: TGTGCCAGCAGGTCCTTTCAGTCCGTACGTGAAGCTTTCTTT. Translating it yields CASRSFQSVREAFF.

V is TRBV5-6 and J is TRBJ1-1; 7 positions agree with TRBD1. Trimming removed 3 bases from V and 2 bases from J; junction bases left unmatched: 7. Looked up from germline, CDR1 is SGHDT and CDR2 is YYEEEE. This CDR3 region has 15 residues. The chain's CDR3 is CASSSSRQGNTEAFF. For the CDR3, the DNA is TGTGCCAGCAGCTCAAGCCGACAGGGCAACACTGAAGCTTTCTTT. The complete variable domain, with remaining parts taken from reference TRBV5-6 and TRBJ1-1, reads DAGVTQSPTHLIKTRGQQVTLRCSPKSGHDTVSWYQQALGQGPQFIFQYYEEEERQRGNFPDRFSGHQFPNYSSELNVNALLLGDSALYLCASSSSRQGNTEAFFGQGTRLTVV.

V is TRBV3-1 (or the pseudogene TRBV3-2) and J is TRBJ1-1, with 7 nucleotides matching TRBD1. The germline CDR1 and CDR2 sequences are LGHDT and YNNKEL (reference sequence). This CDR3 has 16 residues. J lost 4 bases, V lost 1 base, and 9 bases had no gene match. The chain's CDR3 is CASSQAQGVGGTEAFF. The CDR3 DNA follows: TGTGCCAGCAGCCAAGCCCAGGGGGTAGGAGGCACTGAAGCTTTCTTT.

The V call is TRBV30, the J call TRBJ1-5; no definite D call. This CDR3 has 14 amino acids. Germline values: CDR1 GTSNPN, CDR2 SVGIG (reference sequence). V lost 4 bases, J lost 5 bases, and 15 bases lay in between. The CDR3 region has the DNA TGTGCCTGGAACGAGGGTTCCCGCCATCAGCCCCAGCATTTT. This gives the protein CAWNEGSRHQPQHF.

The chain recombines TRBV9 with TRBJ1-1, with 8 bases lining up with TRBD1. Germline CDR1 SGDLS, CDR2 YYNGEE. The CDR3 is made up of 13 amino acids. The V and J ends lost 1 base and 4 bases, in that order; junction bases with no gene match: 0. CDR3 nucleotide sequence: TGTGCCAGCAGCGTAACAGGGGGCACTGAAGCTTTCTTT. This codes for CASSVTGGTEAFF. Drawing the rest from reference TRBV9 and TRBJ1-1, the complete variable domain is DSGVTQTPKHLITATGQRVTLRCSPRSGDLSVYWYQQSLDQGLQFLIQYYNGEERAKGNILERFSAQQFPDLHSELNLSSLELGDSALYFCASSVTGGTEAFFGQGTRLTVV.

This chain connects TRBV7-6 to TRBJ2-2; weak D call: TRBD2 (7 bases). Germline assignment: CDR1 SGHVS and CDR2 FNYEAQ. The V and J ends lost 7 bases and 5 bases respectively, with 20 bases between them. The CDR3 sequence is 16 residues long. The CDR3 loop is CASTPMRGGGTGELFF. Here the CDR3 DNA reads TGTGCCAGCACCCCAATGAGGGGGGGAGGAACCGGGGAGCTGTTTTTT.

This chain uses TRBV7-7 with TRBJ1-3, with 7 positions matching TRBD1. Germline V gene data show CDR1 as SSHAT and CDR2 as FNYEAQ (reference sequence). The CDR3 totals 14 residues. The V and J ends lost 5 bases and 2 bases, in that order; junction bases with no gene match: 3. The chain's CDR3 is CASSPTGPGNTIYF. The CDR3 bases are TGTGCCAGCAGCCCGACAGGGCCTGGAAACACCATATATTTT.

The chain uses TRBV30 and TRBJ1-5; tentatively, D is TRBD1 (5 bases). The CDR3 extends over 13 amino acids. V lost 7 bases, J lost 0 bases, and 10 bases lay in between. Germline lookup yields CDR1 GTSNPN and CDR2 SVGIG (reference sequence). The CDR3 loop reads CALQVFSNQPQHF. CDR3 coding DNA: TGTGCCTTACAGGTTTTTAGCAATCAGCCCCAGCATTTT.

The V gene is TRBV30, the J gene TRBJ2-7, with TRBD2 identical over 10 bases. CDR3 size: 14 residues. Germline CDR1 and CDR2: GTSNPN and SVGIG (reference sequence). V dropped 3 bases and J dropped 2; count of bases not matched to a gene: 4. CDR3 in DNA: TGTGCCTGGAGCCTAGCGGGAGTCCCCTACGAGCAGTACTTC. Its translation is CAWSLAGVPYEQYF.

This chain joins TRBV6-5 and TRBJ1-1; D gene ambiguous. Trimming shortened V by 0 bases and J by 5 bases, and 13 bases separated the two germline ends. The length of the CDR3 is 15 residues. Germline CDR1 and CDR2: MNHEY and SVGAGI. Here the CDR3 reads CASSYSQLGRTEAFF. The CDR3 bases are TGTGCCAGCAGTTACTCTCAACTGGGGAGAACTGAAGCTTTCTTT.

This clone was seen only once. The CDR3 nucleotides read TGTGCCAGCAGTTACTCGACGGCGGCCTACAATGAGCAGTTCTTC. It is translated as CASSYSTAAYNEQFF. The rearrangement links TRBV6-2 or TRBV6-3 to TRBJ2-1; unclear D gene. The CDR3 runs to 15 residues. CDR1 is MNHEY and CDR2 is SVGEGT in the germline V gene. Between the trimmed V and J ends, which lost 0 bases and 2 bases, there was a span of 8 bases.

The rearrangement uses TRBV19 and TRBJ2-1; 9 bases match TRBD1. The CDR3 covers 15 residues. From germline, CDR1 is LNHDA and CDR2 SQIVND (reference sequence). The trim removed 6 bases at V and 7 bases at J, leaving 10 bases unmatched. CDR3 loop: CASSTGTGRTNEQFF. The CDR3, as DNA: TGTGCCAGTAGCACCGGGACAGGGAGAACGAATGAGCAGTTCTTC.

In DNA form, the CDR3 reads TGTGCCAGCTCTGGGGGAGCGGGAGATGGGGATACGCAGTATTTT. Its translation is CASSGGAGDGDTQYF. The chain recombines TRBV6-5 with TRBJ2-3; TRBD2 matches at 8 bases. The CDR3 runs to 15 residues. Germline V gene sequence: CDR1 MNHEY, CDR2 SVGAGI. V shed 8 bases, J shed 6 bases, and the junction held 13 bases outside the gene matches.

The rearrangement links TRBV30 to TRBJ2-5; the match to TRBD2 covers 13 bases. The CDR3 has 14 amino acids. V dropped 3 bases and J dropped 5; count of bases not matched to a gene: 3. Germline lookup yields CDR1 GTSNPN and CDR2 SVGIG (reference sequence). CDR3 coding DNA: TGTGCCTGGAGGACTAGCGGGAGGTGGGAGACCCAGTACTTC. It codes for CAWRTSGRWETQYF.

The rearrangement joins TRBV3-1 (or the pseudogene TRBV3-2) to TRBJ1-1; D is ambiguous. Trimming cost V 1 base and J 9 bases, with 6 bases left between them. The CDR3 consists of 11 residues. CDR1 and CDR2 (germline): LGHDT, YNNKEL (reference sequence). Here the CDR3 DNA reads TGTGCCAGCAGCCAAGGGGCTAAAGCTTTCTTT. Translating gives CASSQGAKAFF.

This chain joins TRBV10-1 and TRBJ2-1; 15 bases are a match to TRBD2. The CDR3 has 19 residues. J was trimmed by 7 bases and V by 2 bases; bases with no gene match: 12. Germline CDR1 is WNHNN and CDR2 is SYGVQD (reference sequence). As DNA, the CDR3 is TGCGCCAGCAGTGAGAATGGACTAGCGGGAGGGTCCTCACCAAATGAGCAGTTCTTC. It specifies CASSENGLAGGSSPNEQFF.

This chain connects TRBV21-1 to TRBJ2-5; the table's D call, TRBD1, has no DNA check behind it. TRBV21-1 is recorded as a pseudogene. The CDR3 is 17 residues long. The CDR3 DNA follows: TGTGCCAGCAGGCCTCCCCCCCTAGAGGGGGCCGGGGAGACCCAGTACTTC. As protein: CASRPPPLEGAGETQYF.

The chain couples TRBV3-1 (or the pseudogene TRBV3-2) to TRBJ2-2; 14 nucleotides agree with TRBD2. Trimming at V came to 4 bases and at J to 6 bases, leaving 4 bases not matched to a gene. CDR3 length equals 16 residues. Germline lookup yields CDR1 LGHDT and CDR2 YNNKEL (reference sequence). CDR3 DNA: TGTGCCAGCAGCCTGGGACTAGCGGGAGTTGCCGGGGAGCTGTTTTTT. It specifies CASSLGLAGVAGELFF.

The chain couples TRBV3-1 (or the pseudogene TRBV3-2) to TRBJ2-5, with TRBD2 matching 16 bases. Germline values: CDR1 LGHDT, CDR2 YNNKEL (reference sequence). J was trimmed by 5 bases and V by 3 bases; bases with no gene match: 9. The CDR3 has 18 amino acids. CDR3 protein: CASSHQAGTSGRVETQYF. DNA for the CDR3: TGTGCCAGCAGCCATCAGGCTGGGACTAGCGGGAGGGTGGAGACCCAGTACTTC.

The rearrangement uses TRBV5-1 and TRBJ2-3; the D gene is possibly TRBD2 (5 bases). Per germline, CDR1 SGHRS and CDR2 YFSETQ. Trimming removed 0 bases at V and 0 bases at J, with 8 bases between. The CDR3 contains 15 residues. For the CDR3, the DNA is TGCGCCAGCAGCTTGGTGGACTTCAGCACAGATACGCAGTATTTT. It translates to CASSLVDFSTDTQYF.

The chain joins TRBV2 to TRBJ2-6, with D uncertain. There are 15 residues in the CDR3. Trimming took 5 bases from V and 2 from J, leaving 10 bases between them. Germline V gene data show CDR1 as SNHLY and CDR2 as FYNNEI. The CDR3 here is CASSTGVAGANVLTF. The CDR3 nucleotides are TGTGCCAGCAGTACCGGAGTTGCTGGGGCCAACGTCCTGACTTTC.

V is TRBV6-1 and J is TRBJ2-2, with 7 bases that match TRBD1. The CDR3 is 15 amino acids. Germline assignment: CDR1 MNHNS and CDR2 SASEGT. The V segment lost 2 bases and the J segment 5 bases; nucleotides outside the gene matches: 5. CDR3 sequence: CASSELTGVTGELFF. DNA of the CDR3: TGTGCCAGCAGTGAACTCACAGGGGTAACCGGGGAGCTGTTTTTT.